This entry concerns a single T cell receptor beta chain. This sample is part of a study of blood T cell repertoires in COVID-19. Study at large: Specimens from acute and convalescent COVID-19 originated in the United States, Italy and Spain. Sample material is recorded as cDNA or gDNA derived from T cells, B-cell-depleted T cells, or PBMCs.

Germline V gene data show CDR1 as LGHNA and CDR2 as YSLEER. The V gene end was trimmed by 0 bases and the J gene end by 3 bases; junction bases not matched to a gene: 7. The CDR3 loop spans 17 amino acids. How the authors handled the data: Reference gene primer amplification yielded estimated nucleated cell counts. Some clones are missing from TCRdb's copy, which holds only in-frame ones; the method was immunoSEQ multiplex PCR. The DNA gave D and trimming, while V, J and clone size come from that table. The sample holds 650,000 to 800,000 clones; about 87% are singletons and the top ten take roughly 0.25%.

The chain is built from TRBV4-3 and TRBJ2-2; 7 nucleotides align to TRBD2. The clonotype comes from a woman under 30 with acute or convalescent COVID-19. Sample: peripheral blood. The DNA of the CDR3 is TGCGCCAGCAGCCAAGAGTTCTGGGGGAGGGACACCGGGGAGCTGTTTTTT. This translates into CASSQEFWGRDTGELFF.